Here is one TCR beta chain with its context. The germline V gene encodes CDR1 MNHEY and CDR2 SVGAGI. This CDR3 contains 14 residues. V was clipped by 1 base and J by 8 bases; unmatched bases: 4. Sequencing was performed with immunoSEQ multiplex PCR; in TCRdb, only in-frame clones are kept and a portion is missing. The sample carries 90,000 to 100,000 clones, 90% to 95% recorded once. The data belong to a study of T cell changes during pregnancy in multiple sclerosis. The sequencing here drew on peripheral blood, taken in the first trimester of pregnancy. The clonotype originates from a female donor with multiple sclerosis, enrolled in a pregnancy study. This chain joins TRBV6-5 and TRBJ1-4, with TRBD1 matching 7 bases. The DNA of the CDR3 is TGTGCCAGCAGTTACTGGACAGGTAGCGAAAAACTGTTTTTT. The encoded protein is CASSYWTGSEKLFF.